The 8 T cell receptor beta chains given below trace back to one sample, sequenced in a study of blood T cell repertoires in COVID-19. TCRdb's table, derived via immunoSEQ multiplex PCR, lists solely in-frame clones and lacks some. The sample includes around 100,000 clones, roughly 81% seen only once; the top ten take approximately 1.5%. Source material: peripheral blood. The receptors were sampled from a man in his forties or fifties with acute or convalescent COVID-19.

The gene calls are TRBV2 and TRBJ2-3; TRBD2 matches 12 bases. V lost 5 bases and J lost 8; bases outside the gene matches: 17. The length of the CDR3 is 18 residues. Germline CDR1 reads SNHLY; CDR2 reads FYNNEI. Here the CDR3 reads CASSPTPMTSGGVSTQYF. CDR3 DNA sequence: TGTGCCAGCAGTCCTACCCCGATGACTAGCGGGGGAGTCAGTACGCAGTATTTT.

The V gene is TRBV5-4, the J gene TRBJ1-6; TRBD1 agrees at 7 bases. J was trimmed by 9 bases and V by 4 bases; bases with no gene match: 13. Germline CDR1 is SGHNT and CDR2 is YYREEE (reference sequence). This CDR3 is built from 16 residues. The CDR3 sequence is CASSPTPDRVGSPLHF. In nucleotides, the CDR3 is TGTGCCAGCAGCCCAACACCCGACAGGGTAGGTTCACCCCTCCACTTT.

CDR3 nucleotide sequence: TGTGCCAGCAGTGAAGGTTTAGGGCAGGGGAATGAAAAACTGTTTTTT. Encoded protein: CASSEGLGQGNEKLFF. The V call is TRBV2, the J call TRBJ1-4, with a possible D match to TRBD1 (6 bases). CDR3 length equals 16 residues. Trimming took off 1 base at V and 5 bases at J, with 14 bases between the two ends. Germline CDR1 SNHLY, CDR2 FYNNEI. Full variable domain (rest looked up from reference TRBV2 and TRBJ1-4): EPEVTQTPSHQVTQMGQEVILRCVPISNHLYFYWYRQILGQKVEFLVSFYNNEISEKSEIFDDQFSVERPDGSNFTLKIRSTKLEDSAMYFCASSEGLGQGNEKLFFGSGTQLSVL.

The chain employs TRBV7-6 and TRBJ1-4; 8 bases line up with TRBD1. Germline CDR1 SGHVS, CDR2 FNYEAQ. The V and J ends lost 3 bases and 3 bases, in that order; junction bases with no gene match: 9. The CDR3 is 17 amino acids. CDR3 coding DNA: TGTGCCAGCAGCTTTAATCAGGGGGCGCGAGCTAATGAAAAACTGTTTTTT. This sequence encodes CASSFNQGARANEKLFF.

The chain is built from TRBV13 and TRBJ2-3; 7 positions match TRBD1. The V segment lost 5 bases and the J segment 2 bases; nucleotides outside the gene matches: 13. Germline V lookup: CDR1 PRHDT, CDR2 FYEKMQ (reference sequence). The CDR3 runs 17 residues. CDR3 residues: CASSPPIDRVDTDTQYF. In nucleotides, the CDR3 is TGTGCCAGCAGCCCACCCATTGACAGGGTGGACACAGATACGCAGTATTTT.

The chain employs TRBV5-6 and TRBJ1-3; D is possibly TRBD1 (6 bases). This CDR3 contains 15 residues. The V end lost 4 bases, the J end lost 1 base, and 12 bases lay between the germline ends. Germline V CDR1 and CDR2: SGHDT, YYEEEE. This CDR3 reads CASSLQGVSGNTIYF. Written as DNA, the CDR3 is TGTGCCAGCAGCCTACAGGGAGTATCTGGAAACACCATATATTTT.

J is TRBJ1-5 and V is TRBV24-1, with D hard to call. Germline CDR1 KGHDR, CDR2 SFDVKD. This CDR3 contains 11 residues. Trimming cost V 3 bases and J 7 bases, with 3 bases left between them. This CDR3 reads CATSDEQPQHF. The CDR3 region has the DNA TGTGCCACCAGTGATGAGCAGCCCCAGCATTTT.

CDR3 sequence (DNA): TGCGCCAGCAGCCATTACAGGGACCCTATGCGCTACACCTTC. Translating it yields CASSHYRDPMRYTF. This chain links TRBV4-1 with TRBJ1-2; D is possibly TRBD1 (6 bases). The CDR3 sequence is 14 residues long. Trimming cost V 3 bases and J 9 bases, with 17 bases left between them. Germline values: CDR1 MGHRA, CDR2 YSYEKL.